One and the same sample provided the 9 T cell receptor beta chains below, sequenced in a study of CD8+ T cells in alopecia areata. Treatment here: oral pan-JAK inhibitor, 5-10 mg twice daily. Sequencing templates came from extracted RNA that was reverse transcribed into cDNA. Here immunoSEQ multiplex PCR was the method, and the copy in TCRdb shows in-frame clones only, minus some. The table has approximately 180,000 clones, roughly 60% seen once; the top ten hold 0.85% to 1.3%. Sample: CD4+ T cells sorted from blood, taken at week 24, from a patient treated with tofacitinib. These receptors came from a human donor with alopecia areata.

This chain links TRBV7-2 with TRBJ2-1; TRBD2 might be the D (7 bases). Germline V lookup: CDR1 SGHTA, CDR2 FQGNSA. V was trimmed by 5 bases and J by 15 bases, leaving 17 bases between them. This CDR3 spans 12 amino acids. The CDR3 here is CASSRAGGRLFF. The CDR3 nucleotides read TGTGCCAGCAGCCGGGCCGGGGGGCGACTGTTCTTC.

The V gene is TRBV30, the J gene TRBJ1-1; perhaps TRBD1 as D (5 bases). Germline CDR1 reads GTSNPN; CDR2 reads SVGIG (reference sequence). This CDR3 is built from 13 residues. The V end was cut by 7 bases, the J end by 1 base, with 13 bases between. The CDR3 DNA is TGTGCCTACCAATTAAGGGGGAACACTGAAGCTTTCTTT. This codes for CAYQLRGNTEAFF.

The V call is TRBV25-1, the J call TRBJ1-1, with D hard to call. The length of the CDR3 is 15 residues. Germline CDR1 is MGHDK and CDR2 is SYGVNS. The ends were cut back, 2 bases at V and 3 bases at J, with 13 bases in the middle. In DNA form, the CDR3 reads TGTGCCAGCAGTGAAAAGAAGGCTGGGCACACTGAAGCTTTCTTT. Its protein product is CASSEKKAGHTEAFF.

V and J are TRBV29-1 and TRBJ2-5; D gene unclear. Germline V CDR1 and CDR2: SQVTM, ANQGSEA. The CDR3 runs to 11 residues. V lost 4 bases to trimming and J lost 0 bases, with 3 bases between them. The CDR3 protein is CSVGDQETQYF. The CDR3 nucleotides read TGCAGCGTTGGAGACCAAGAGACCCAGTACTTC. The full variable domain, with the rest looked up from reference TRBV29-1 and TRBJ2-5, is SAVISQKPSRDICQRGTSLTIQCQVDSQVTMMFWYRQQPGQSLTLIATANQGSEATYESGFVIDKFPISRPNLTFSTLTVSNMSPEDSSIYLCSVGDQETQYFGPGTRLLVL.

This chain uses TRBV29-1 with TRBJ1-1; maybe TRBD1 (5 bases). Per germline, CDR1 SQVTM and CDR2 ANQGSEA. Trimming removed 5 bases at V and 4 bases at J, with 14 bases between. The CDR3 is 13 amino acids. The CDR3 bases are TGCAGCGTTTCTTTCGGGGGTAGCACTGAAGCTTTCTTT. It codes for CSVSFGGSTEAFF.

This clone was picked up one time. In the same sample, other DNA sequences code for this CDR3. This chain joins TRBV29-1 and TRBJ2-2; no definite D call. In germline, CDR1 is SQVTM, CDR2 ANQGSEA. Trimming removed 3 bases from V and 5 bases from J, with 4 bases in between. The CDR3 contains 11 residues. CDR3 nucleotide sequence: TGCAGCGTTGATAGGACCGGGGAGCTGTTTTTT. The encoded protein is CSVDRTGELFF.

This clone was counted only a few times. The chain links TRBV10-3 to TRBJ2-7; 7 nucleotides agree with TRBD1. Germline CDR1 ENHRY, CDR2 SYGVKD. The ends lost 0 bases at V and 1 base at J; junction bases unmatched: 3. There are 15 residues in the CDR3. CDR3 residues: CAISESNRGSYEQYF. The CDR3 DNA follows: TGTGCCATCAGTGAGTCGAACAGGGGATCCTACGAGCAGTACTTC.

The J gene is TRBJ2-6, the V gene TRBV29-1; 8 bases match TRBD1. The CDR3 has 17 amino acids. The V gene's germline CDR1 is SQVTM and CDR2 ANQGSEA. J was trimmed by 0 bases and V by 5 bases; bases with no gene match: 9. For the CDR3, the DNA is TGCAGCGTTTGGTTTAGAGACAGGGGCTCTGGGGCCAACGTCCTGACTTTC. It yields the protein CSVWFRDRGSGANVLTF.

CDR3 nucleotides: TGTGCCAGCAGTTCTTTGTCTGAAGCTTTCTTT. This sequence encodes CASSSLSEAFF. This sequence joins TRBV27 and TRBJ1-1, with D unclear. This CDR3 has 11 residues. Germline-derived CDR1 and CDR2 are MNHEY and SMNVEV (reference sequence). Trimming removed 4 bases from V and 6 bases from J, with 6 bases in between.